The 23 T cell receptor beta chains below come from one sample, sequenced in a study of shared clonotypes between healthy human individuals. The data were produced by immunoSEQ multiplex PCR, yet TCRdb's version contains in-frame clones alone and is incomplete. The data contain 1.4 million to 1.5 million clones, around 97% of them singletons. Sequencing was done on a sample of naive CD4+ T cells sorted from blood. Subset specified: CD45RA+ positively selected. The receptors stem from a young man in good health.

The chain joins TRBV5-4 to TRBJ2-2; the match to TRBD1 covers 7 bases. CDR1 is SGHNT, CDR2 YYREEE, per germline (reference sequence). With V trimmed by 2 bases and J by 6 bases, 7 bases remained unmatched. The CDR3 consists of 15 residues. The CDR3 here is CASSFRQGEPGELFF. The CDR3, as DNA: TGTGCCAGCAGCTTTCGGCAGGGGGAACCCGGGGAGCTGTTTTTT.

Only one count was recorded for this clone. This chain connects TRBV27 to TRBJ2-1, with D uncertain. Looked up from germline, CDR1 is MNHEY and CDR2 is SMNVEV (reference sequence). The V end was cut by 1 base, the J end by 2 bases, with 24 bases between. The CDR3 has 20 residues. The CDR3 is CASSLFQPKRPTSAYNEQFF. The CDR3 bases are TGTGCCAGCAGTTTATTCCAGCCGAAAAGACCCACCTCGGCCTACAATGAGCAGTTCTTC.

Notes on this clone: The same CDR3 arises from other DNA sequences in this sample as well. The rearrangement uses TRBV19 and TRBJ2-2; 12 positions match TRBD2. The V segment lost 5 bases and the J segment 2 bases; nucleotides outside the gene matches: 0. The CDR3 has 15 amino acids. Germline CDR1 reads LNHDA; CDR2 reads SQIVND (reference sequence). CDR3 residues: CASSGLAGNTGELFF. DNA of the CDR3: TGTGCCAGTAGTGGACTAGCGGGAAACACCGGGGAGCTGTTTTTT.

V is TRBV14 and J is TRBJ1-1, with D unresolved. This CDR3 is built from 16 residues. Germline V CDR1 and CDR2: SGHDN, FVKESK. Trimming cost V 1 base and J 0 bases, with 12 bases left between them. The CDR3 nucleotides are TGTGCCAGCAGCCAAGGTAATACGGGCTTGAACACTGAAGCTTTCTTT. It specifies CASSQGNTGLNTEAFF.

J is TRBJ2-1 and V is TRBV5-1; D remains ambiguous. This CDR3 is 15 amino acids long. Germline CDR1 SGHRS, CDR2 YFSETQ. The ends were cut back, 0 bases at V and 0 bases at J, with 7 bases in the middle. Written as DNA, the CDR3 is TGCGCCAGCAGCTTGGGACAAAACTCCTACAATGAGCAGTTCTTC. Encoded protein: CASSLGQNSYNEQFF.

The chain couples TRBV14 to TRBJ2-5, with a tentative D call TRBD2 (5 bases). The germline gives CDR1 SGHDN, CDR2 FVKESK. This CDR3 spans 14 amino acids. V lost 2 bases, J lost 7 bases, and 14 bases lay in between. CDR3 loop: CASSQSLALGTQYF. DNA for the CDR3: TGTGCCAGCAGCCAATCCCTAGCTTTGGGGACCCAGTACTTC. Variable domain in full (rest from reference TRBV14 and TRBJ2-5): EAGVTQFPSHSVIEKGQTVTLRCDPISGHDNLYWYRRVMGKEIKFLLHFVKESKQDESGMPNNRFLAERTGGTYSTLKVQPAELEDSGVYFCASSQSLALGTQYFGPGTRLLVL.

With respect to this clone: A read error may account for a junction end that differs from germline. The CDR3 spells CASSATGRPDTQYF. CDR3 sequence (DNA): TGCGCCAGCAGTGCGACCGGCAGGCCAGACACGCAGTATTTT. V gene TRBV10-1 combines with J gene TRBJ2-3; D is unclear. Per the germline V gene, CDR1 is WNHNN and CDR2 is SYGVQD (reference sequence). This CDR3 has 14 amino acids.

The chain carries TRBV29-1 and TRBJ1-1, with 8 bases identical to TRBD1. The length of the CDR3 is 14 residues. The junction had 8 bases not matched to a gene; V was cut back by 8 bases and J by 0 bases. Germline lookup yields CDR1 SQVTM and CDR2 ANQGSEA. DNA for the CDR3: TGCAGCCTGACAGGGGCTTTATTGAACACTGAAGCTTTCTTT. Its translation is CSLTGALLNTEAFF.

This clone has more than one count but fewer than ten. The CDR3 loop is CASSLGTTNEQFF. The CDR3, as DNA: TGTGCCAGCAGCTTGGGGACTACCAATGAGCAGTTCTTC. The chain joins TRBV5-4 to TRBJ2-1; D is perhaps TRBD2 (6 bases). This CDR3 contains 13 residues. Trimming stripped 0 bases from V and 6 bases from J, with 7 bases between. Germline assignment: CDR1 SGHNT and CDR2 YYREEE (reference sequence).

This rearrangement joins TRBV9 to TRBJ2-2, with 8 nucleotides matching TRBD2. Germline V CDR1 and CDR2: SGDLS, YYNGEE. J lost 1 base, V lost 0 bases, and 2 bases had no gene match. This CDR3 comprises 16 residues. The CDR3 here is CASSVGTSGNTGELFF. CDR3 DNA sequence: TGTGCCAGCAGCGTAGGCACTAGCGGGAACACCGGGGAGCTGTTTTTT. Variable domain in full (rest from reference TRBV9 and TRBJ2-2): DSGVTQTPKHLITATGQRVTLRCSPRSGDLSVYWYQQSLDQGLQFLIQYYNGEERAKGNILERFSAQQFPDLHSELNLSSLELGDSALYFCASSVGTSGNTGELFFGEGSRLTVL.

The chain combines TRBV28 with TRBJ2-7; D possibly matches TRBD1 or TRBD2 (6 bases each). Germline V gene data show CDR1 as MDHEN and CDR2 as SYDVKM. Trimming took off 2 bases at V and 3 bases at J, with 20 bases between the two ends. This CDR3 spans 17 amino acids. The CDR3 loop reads CASSLARGGRGNYEQYF. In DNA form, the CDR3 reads TGTGCCAGCAGTTTAGCCAGGGGAGGTCGGGGAAACTACGAGCAGTACTTC. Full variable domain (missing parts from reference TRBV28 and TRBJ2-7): DVKVTQSSRYLVKRTGEKVFLECVQDMDHENMFWYRQDPGLGLRLIYFSYDVKMKEKGDIPEGYSVSREKKERFSLILESASTNQTSMYLCASSLARGGRGNYEQYFGPGTRLTVT.

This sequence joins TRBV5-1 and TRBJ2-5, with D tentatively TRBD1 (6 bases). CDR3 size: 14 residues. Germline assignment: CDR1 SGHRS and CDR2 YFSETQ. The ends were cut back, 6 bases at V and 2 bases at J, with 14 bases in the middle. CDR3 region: CASKRGQGQETQYF. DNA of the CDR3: TGCGCCAGCAAGAGAGGTCAGGGGCAAGAGACCCAGTACTTC.

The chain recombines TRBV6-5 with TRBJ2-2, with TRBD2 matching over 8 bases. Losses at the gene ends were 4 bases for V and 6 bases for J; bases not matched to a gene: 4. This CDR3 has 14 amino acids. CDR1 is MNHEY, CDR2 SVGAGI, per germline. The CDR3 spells CASSSHGRAGELFF. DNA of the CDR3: TGTGCCAGCAGTTCCCACGGGAGGGCCGGGGAGCTGTTTTTT.

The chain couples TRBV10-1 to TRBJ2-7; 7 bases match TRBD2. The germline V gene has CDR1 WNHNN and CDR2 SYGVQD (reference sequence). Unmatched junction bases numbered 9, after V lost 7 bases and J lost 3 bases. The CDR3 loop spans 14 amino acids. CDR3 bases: TGCGCCAGCAAGCGCCTGGGACTACACTACGAGCAGTACTTC. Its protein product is CASKRLGLHYEQYF.

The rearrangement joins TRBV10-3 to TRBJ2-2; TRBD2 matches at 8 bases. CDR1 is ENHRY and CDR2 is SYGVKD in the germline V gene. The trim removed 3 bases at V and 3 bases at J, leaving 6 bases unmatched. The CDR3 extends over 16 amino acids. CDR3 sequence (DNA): TGTGCCATCAGTGATCAACGGGAGGGCCACACCGGGGAGCTGTTTTTT. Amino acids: CAISDQREGHTGELFF.

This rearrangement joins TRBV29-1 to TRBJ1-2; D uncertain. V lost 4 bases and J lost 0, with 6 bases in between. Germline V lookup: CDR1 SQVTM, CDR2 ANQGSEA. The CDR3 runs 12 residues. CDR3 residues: CSVAHANYGYTF. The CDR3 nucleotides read TGCAGCGTTGCACATGCTAACTATGGCTACACCTTC. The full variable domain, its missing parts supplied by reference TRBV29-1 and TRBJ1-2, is SAVISQKPSRDICQRGTSLTIQCQVDSQVTMMFWYRQQPGQSLTLIATANQGSEATYESGFVIDKFPISRPNLTFSTLTVSNMSPEDSSIYLCSVAHANYGYTFGSGTRLTVV.

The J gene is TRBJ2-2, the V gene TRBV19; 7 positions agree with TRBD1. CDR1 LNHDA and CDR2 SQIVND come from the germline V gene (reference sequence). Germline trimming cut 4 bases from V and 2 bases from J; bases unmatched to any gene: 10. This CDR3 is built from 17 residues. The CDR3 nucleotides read TGTGCCAGTAGTACCGGAGCAAGACAGGGAAACACCGGGGAGCTGTTTTTT. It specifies CASSTGARQGNTGELFF.

CDR3 nucleotides: TGTGCCAGCAGTCTGATGGGACTACAACACAATGAGCAGTTCTTC. Protein product: CASSLMGLQHNEQFF. The chain has TRBV27 and TRBJ2-1, with 7 nucleotides matching TRBD2. Per germline, CDR1 MNHEY and CDR2 SMNVEV (reference sequence). J was trimmed by 5 bases and V by 5 bases; bases with no gene match: 9. CDR3 size: 15 residues.

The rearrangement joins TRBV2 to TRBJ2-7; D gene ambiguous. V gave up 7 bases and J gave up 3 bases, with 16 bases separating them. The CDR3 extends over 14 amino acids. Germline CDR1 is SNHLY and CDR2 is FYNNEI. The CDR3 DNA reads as TGTGCCAGCAATTGGCTGGCCCCAGACTACGAGCAGTACTTC. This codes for CASNWLAPDYEQYF.

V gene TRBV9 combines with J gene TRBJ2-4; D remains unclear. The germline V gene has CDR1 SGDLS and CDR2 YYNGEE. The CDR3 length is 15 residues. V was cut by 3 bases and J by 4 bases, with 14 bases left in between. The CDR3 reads CASSGPAIEKNIQYF. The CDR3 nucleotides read TGTGCCAGCAGCGGTCCGGCGATTGAGAAAAACATTCAGTACTTC. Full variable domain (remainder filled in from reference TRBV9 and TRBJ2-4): DSGVTQTPKHLITATGQRVTLRCSPRSGDLSVYWYQQSLDQGLQFLIQYYNGEERAKGNILERFSAQQFPDLHSELNLSSLELGDSALYFCASSGPAIEKNIQYFGAGTRLSVL.

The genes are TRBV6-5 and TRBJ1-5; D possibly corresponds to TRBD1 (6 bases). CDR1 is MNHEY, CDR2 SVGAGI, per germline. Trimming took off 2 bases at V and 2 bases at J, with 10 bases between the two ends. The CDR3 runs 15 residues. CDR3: CASSYKQGGNQPQHF. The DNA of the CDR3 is TGTGCCAGCAGTTACAAACAGGGCGGCAATCAGCCCCAGCATTTT.

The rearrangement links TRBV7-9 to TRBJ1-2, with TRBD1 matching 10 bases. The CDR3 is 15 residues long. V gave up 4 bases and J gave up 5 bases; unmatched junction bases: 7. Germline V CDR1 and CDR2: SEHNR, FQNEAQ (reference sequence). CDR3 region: CASSSTGQGSYGYTF. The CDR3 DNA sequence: TGTGCCAGCAGCTCGACGGGACAGGGGTCATATGGCTACACCTTC.

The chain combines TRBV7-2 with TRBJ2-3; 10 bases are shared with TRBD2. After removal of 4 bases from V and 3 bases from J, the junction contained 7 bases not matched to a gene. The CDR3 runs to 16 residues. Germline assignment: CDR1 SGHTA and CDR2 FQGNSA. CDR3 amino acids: CASSSPSGSTTDTQYF. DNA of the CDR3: TGTGCCAGCAGCTCACCTAGCGGGAGCACGACAGATACGCAGTATTTT. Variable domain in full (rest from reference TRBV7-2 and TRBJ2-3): GAGVSQSPSNKVTEKGKDVELRCDPISGHTALYWYRQSLGQGLEFLIYFQGNSAPDKSGLPSDRFSAERTGGSVSTLTIQRTQQEDSAVYLCASSSPSGSTTDTQYFGPGTRLTVL.